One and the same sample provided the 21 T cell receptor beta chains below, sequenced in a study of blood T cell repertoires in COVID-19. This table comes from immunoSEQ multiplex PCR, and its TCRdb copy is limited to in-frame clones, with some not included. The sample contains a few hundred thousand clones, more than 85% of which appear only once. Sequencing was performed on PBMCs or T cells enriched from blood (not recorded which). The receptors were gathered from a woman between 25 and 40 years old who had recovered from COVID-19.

This CDR3 reads CASSLNFRQGAYNSPLHF. The CDR3 nucleotides read TGTGCCAGCAGTTTAAATTTCCGGCAGGGGGCCTATAATTCACCCCTCCACTTT. The chain links TRBV27 to TRBJ1-6; 7 nucleotides match TRBD1. Trimming cost V 2 bases and J 2 bases; bases outside gene matches: 9. The CDR3 consists of 18 residues. The germline gives CDR1 MNHEY, CDR2 SMNVEV (reference sequence).

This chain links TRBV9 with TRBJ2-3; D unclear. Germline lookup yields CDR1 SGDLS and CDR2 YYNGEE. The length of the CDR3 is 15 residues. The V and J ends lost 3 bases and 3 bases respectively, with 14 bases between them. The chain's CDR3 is CASSGPQAHTDTQYF. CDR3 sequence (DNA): TGTGCCAGCAGCGGCCCTCAGGCACATACAGATACGCAGTATTTT.

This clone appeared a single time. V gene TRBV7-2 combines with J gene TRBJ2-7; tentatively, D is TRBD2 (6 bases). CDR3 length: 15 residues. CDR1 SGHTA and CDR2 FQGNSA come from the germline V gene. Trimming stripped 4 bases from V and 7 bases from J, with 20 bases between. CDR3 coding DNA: TGTGCCAGCAGCTCAAACCCCGGAGGGCCTCAGGAGCAGTACTTC. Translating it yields CASSSNPGGPQEQYF.

CDR3 sequence: CASSETGGAGYGYTF. The DNA of the CDR3 is TGTGCCAGCAGTGAGACAGGGGGCGCGGGCTATGGCTACACCTTC. This rearrangement joins TRBV6-1 to TRBJ1-2, with TRBD1 matching 10 bases. Germline V gene data show CDR1 as MNHNS and CDR2 as SASEGT. The CDR3 consists of 15 residues. After removal of 3 bases from V and 4 bases from J, the junction contained 5 bases not matched to a gene.

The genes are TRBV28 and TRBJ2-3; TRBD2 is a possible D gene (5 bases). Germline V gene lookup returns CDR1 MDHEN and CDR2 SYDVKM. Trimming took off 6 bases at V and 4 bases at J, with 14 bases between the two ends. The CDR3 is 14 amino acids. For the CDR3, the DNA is TGTGCCAGCAGCCTGCGGGCTAGTCCAGATACGCAGTATTTT. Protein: CASSLRASPDTQYF.

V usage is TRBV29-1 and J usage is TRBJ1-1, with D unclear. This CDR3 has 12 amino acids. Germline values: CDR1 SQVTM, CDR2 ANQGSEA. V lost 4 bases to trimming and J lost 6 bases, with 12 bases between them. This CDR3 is CSVGPAGSEAFF. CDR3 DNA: TGCAGCGTTGGACCCGCGGGGTCTGAAGCTTTCTTT.

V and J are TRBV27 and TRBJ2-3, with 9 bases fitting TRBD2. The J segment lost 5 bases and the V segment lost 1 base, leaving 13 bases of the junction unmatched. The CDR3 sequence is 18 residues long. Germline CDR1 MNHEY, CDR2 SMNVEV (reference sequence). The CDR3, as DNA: TGTGCCAGCAGTTTATTCGGACTTGGCGGGAGGGCCGGAGATACGCAGTATTTT. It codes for CASSLFGLGGRAGDTQYF.

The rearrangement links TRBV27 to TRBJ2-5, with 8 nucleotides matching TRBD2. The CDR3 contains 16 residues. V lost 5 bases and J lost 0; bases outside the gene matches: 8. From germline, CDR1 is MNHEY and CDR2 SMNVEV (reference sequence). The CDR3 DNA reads TGTGCCAGCAGTCCCCGTGGCGGGGGGCACCAAGAGACCCAGTACTTC. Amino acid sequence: CASSPRGGGHQETQYF.

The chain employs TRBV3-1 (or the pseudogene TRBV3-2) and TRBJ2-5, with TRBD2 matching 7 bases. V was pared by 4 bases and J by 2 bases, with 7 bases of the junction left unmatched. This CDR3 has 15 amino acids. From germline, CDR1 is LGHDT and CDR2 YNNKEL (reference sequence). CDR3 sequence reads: CASSPRLAHQETQYF. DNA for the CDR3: TGTGCCAGCAGCCCCAGACTAGCCCATCAAGAGACCCAGTACTTC.

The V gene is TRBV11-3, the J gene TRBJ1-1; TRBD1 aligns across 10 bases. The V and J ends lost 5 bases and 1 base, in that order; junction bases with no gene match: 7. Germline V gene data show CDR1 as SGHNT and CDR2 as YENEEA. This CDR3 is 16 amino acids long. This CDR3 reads CASSKRQGAANTEAFF. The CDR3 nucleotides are TGTGCCAGCAGCAAACGACAGGGGGCAGCGAACACTGAAGCTTTCTTT.

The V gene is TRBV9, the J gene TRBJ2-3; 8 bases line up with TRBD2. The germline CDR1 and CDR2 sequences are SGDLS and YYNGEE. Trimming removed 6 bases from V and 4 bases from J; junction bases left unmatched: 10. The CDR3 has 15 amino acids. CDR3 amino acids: CASTTGLVEADTQYF. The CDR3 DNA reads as TGTGCCAGCACCACGGGACTAGTAGAGGCAGATACGCAGTATTTT.

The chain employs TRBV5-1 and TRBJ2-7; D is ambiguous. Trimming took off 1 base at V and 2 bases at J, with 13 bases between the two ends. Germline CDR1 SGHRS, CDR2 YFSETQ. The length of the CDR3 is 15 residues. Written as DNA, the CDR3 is TGCGCCAGCAGCTTGTCCGCGGCACAAACCTACGAGCAGTACTTC. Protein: CASSLSAAQTYEQYF.

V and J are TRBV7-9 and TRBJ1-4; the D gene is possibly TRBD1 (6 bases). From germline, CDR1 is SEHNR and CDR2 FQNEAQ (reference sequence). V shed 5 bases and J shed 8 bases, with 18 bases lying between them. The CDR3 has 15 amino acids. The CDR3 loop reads CASSRNGGLAEKLFF. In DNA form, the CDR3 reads TGTGCCAGCAGCCGGAACGGGGGGCTAGCCGAAAAACTGTTTTTT.

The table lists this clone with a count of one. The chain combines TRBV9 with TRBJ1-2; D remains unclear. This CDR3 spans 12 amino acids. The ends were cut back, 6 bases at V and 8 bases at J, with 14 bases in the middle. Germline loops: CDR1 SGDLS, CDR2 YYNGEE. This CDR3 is CASTLDGEGYTF. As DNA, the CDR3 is TGTGCCAGCACCCTAGACGGGGAAGGCTACACCTTC.

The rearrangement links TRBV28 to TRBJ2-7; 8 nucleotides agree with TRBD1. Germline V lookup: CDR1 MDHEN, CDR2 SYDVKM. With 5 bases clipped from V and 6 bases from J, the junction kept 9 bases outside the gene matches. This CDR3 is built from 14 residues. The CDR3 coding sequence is TGTGCCAGCAGTATCCGGACAGGGTATCGCGAGCAGTACTTC. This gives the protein CASSIRTGYREQYF.

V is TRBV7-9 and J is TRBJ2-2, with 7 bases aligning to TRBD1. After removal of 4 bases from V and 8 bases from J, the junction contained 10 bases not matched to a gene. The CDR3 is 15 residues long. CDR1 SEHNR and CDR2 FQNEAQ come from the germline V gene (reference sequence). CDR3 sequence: CASSYDHRGSGELFF. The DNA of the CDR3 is TGTGCCAGCAGCTACGACCACAGGGGATCGGGGGAGCTGTTTTTT.

CDR3 DNA: TGTGCCAGTCAACGGGGCGGGAAAATTCAAGAGACCCAGTACTTC. Translating it yields CASQRGGKIQETQYF. The rearrangement uses TRBV19 and TRBJ2-5; perhaps TRBD2 as D (6 bases). The CDR3 is made up of 15 amino acids. The germline V gene has CDR1 LNHDA and CDR2 SQIVND (reference sequence). V was cut by 8 bases and J by 2 bases, with 18 bases left in between.

CDR3 sequence (DNA): TGTGCCAGCAGCTTAGATGGATCCAGGCCTGGGTTCTTC. Translating gives CASSLDGSRPGFF. The chain employs TRBV11-3 and TRBJ2-1; D gene uncertain. Trimming pared 0 bases from V and 15 bases from J, leaving 15 bases between. This CDR3 comprises 13 residues. Germline CDR1 reads SGHNT; CDR2 reads YENEEA.

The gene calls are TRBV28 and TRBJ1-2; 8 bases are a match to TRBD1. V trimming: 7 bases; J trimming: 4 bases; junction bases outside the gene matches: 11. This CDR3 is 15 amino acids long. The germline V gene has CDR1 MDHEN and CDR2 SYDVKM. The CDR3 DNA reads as TGTGCCAGCACTAAGTCCACAGGGGGTCTCTATGGCTACACCTTC. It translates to CASTKSTGGLYGYTF.

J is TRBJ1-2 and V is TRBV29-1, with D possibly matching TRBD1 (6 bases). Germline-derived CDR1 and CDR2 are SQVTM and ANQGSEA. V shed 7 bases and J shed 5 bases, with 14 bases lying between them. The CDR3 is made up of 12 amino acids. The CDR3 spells CSETGMVYGYTF. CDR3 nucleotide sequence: TGCAGCGAAACAGGGATGGTTTATGGCTACACCTTC. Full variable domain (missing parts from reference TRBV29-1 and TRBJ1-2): SAVISQKPSRDICQRGTSLTIQCQVDSQVTMMFWYRQQPGQSLTLIATANQGSEATYESGFVIDKFPISRPNLTFSTLTVSNMSPEDSSIYLCSETGMVYGYTFGSGTRLTVV.

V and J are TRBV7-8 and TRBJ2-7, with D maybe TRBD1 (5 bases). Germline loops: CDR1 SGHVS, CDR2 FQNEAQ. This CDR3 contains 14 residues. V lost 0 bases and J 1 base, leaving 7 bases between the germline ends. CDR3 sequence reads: CASSLASGSYEQYF. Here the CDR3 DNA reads TGTGCCAGCAGCTTAGCTTCAGGGTCCTACGAGCAGTACTTC. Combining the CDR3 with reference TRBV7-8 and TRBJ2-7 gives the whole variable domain GAGVSQSPRYKVAKRGQDVALRCDPISGHVSLFWYQQALGQGPEFLTYFQNEAQLDKSGLPSDRFFAERPEGSVSTLKIQRTQQEDSAVYLCASSLASGSYEQYFGPGTRLTVT.